This T cell receptor (beta chain) was sequenced during a study of T cell responses to AZD1222 COVID-19 vaccine. Study-level points and caveats: The span of vaccine-associated CD4 TCRs extended across spike, with dominance at 160-218 and 743-854.

CDR1 is GTSNPN and CDR2 is SVGIG in the germline V gene (reference sequence). Trimming removed 1 base from V and 2 bases from J, with 11 bases in between. The CDR3 is 14 residues long. TCRdb keeps only in-frame clones here, not all; method: immunoSEQ multiplex PCR. There are about 100,000 clones in the sample; over 85% occur only once, and approximately 2.2% lies in the top ten. Concerning this clone itself: Antigen unknown.

The J gene is TRBJ1-2, the V gene TRBV30; the D gene is possibly TRBD1 (5 bases). The starting material was peripheral blood, obtained on day 0 of AZD1222 vaccination. The origin of this receptor is an adult in good health. The CDR3 here is CAWSAGGGNYGYTF. CDR3 bases: TGTGCCTGGAGTGCCGGGGGGGGGAACTATGGCTACACCTTC. The full variable domain, its missing parts supplied by reference TRBV30 and TRBJ1-2, is SQTIHQWPATLVQPVGSPLSLECTVEGTSNPNLYWYRQAAGRGLQLLFYSVGIGQISSEVPQNLSASRPQDRQFILSSKKLLLSDSGFYLCAWSAGGGNYGYTFGSGTRLTVV.